These 2 T cell receptor beta chains were sequenced from one sample in a study of blood T cells in healthy people across ages (dated by TCRdb to the mid-2010s). The method was 5' RACE. TCRdb records Illumina HiSeq 2500 as the sequencer. The second PCR ran for about 7 to 11 cycles and used a J-beta primer mix along with a sample-barcoded 5' primer. Clones were called with MiXCR by TCRdb after fastp trimmed the public reads at Q25, and only in-frame beta chains were retained. Merged by CDR3 protein, the rows form single entries marked with the most common genes and DNA. Present in this sample are 660,000 or so distinct CDR3 sequences, 45% to 65% of which were seen just once. Of the sample, over 35% falls within the top ten clones. Material: blood. The receptors here all came from a man aged 55 to 70 in good health.

This rearrangement joins TRBV13 to TRBJ2-7; TRBD2 matches 11 bases. The DNA end favors TRBJ2-5, so the J call may be wrong. CDR3 size: 16 residues. Germline CDR1 and CDR2: PRHDT and FYEKMQ (reference sequence). CDR3 region: CASSFIAGGLLETQYF. The CDR3 DNA reads as TGTGCCAGCAGCTTCATAGCGGGGGGGCTTTTGGAGACCCAGTACTTC.

The gene calls are TRBV15 and TRBJ2-7, with a weak D call TRBD1 (6 bases). Between the trimmed V and J ends, which lost 1 base and 6 bases, there was a span of 16 bases. The germline V gene has CDR1 LNHNV and CDR2 YYDKDF (reference sequence). The CDR3 is 15 residues long. The CDR3 loop reads CATSRAQGFRGEQYF. CDR3 nucleotide sequence: TGTGCCACCAGCAGAGCGCAGGGGTTCCGGGGCGAGCAGTACTTC. The complete variable domain, with remaining parts taken from reference TRBV15 and TRBJ2-7, reads DAMVIQNPRYQVTQFGKPVTLSCSQTLNHNVMYWYQQKSSQAPKLLFHYYDKDFNNEADTPDNFQSRRPNTSFCFLDIRSPGLGDTAMYLCATSRAQGFRGEQYFGPGTRLTVT.